This passage covers 27 T cell receptor beta chains from one sample sequenced in a study of blood T cells in healthy people across ages. A second PCR, run for about 7 to 11 cycles, used a sample-barcoded 5' primer plus a J-beta primer mix. A single record per CDR3 protein comes from TCRdb applying MiXCR to the 5' RACE reads. The sample has 600,000 to 800,000 distinct CDR3 sequences; over 20% are singletons. The sequencing input was blood. The receptors stem from a man in his 70s in good health.

The V call is TRBV12-3 or TRBV12-4, the J call TRBJ2-1; D perhaps matches TRBD2 (5 bases). Trimming cost V 3 bases and J 4 bases, with 7 bases left between them. The CDR3 length is 13 residues. CDR3 in amino acids: CASSFSGYNEQFF. The CDR3 region has the DNA TGTGCCAGCAGTTTTTCGGGGTACAATGAGCAGTTCTTC.

The chain uses TRBV9 and TRBJ2-1, with no clear D. The germline CDR1 and CDR2 sequences are SGDLS and YYNGEE. CDR3 length equals 12 residues. Trimming removed 0 bases from V and 9 bases from J, with 7 bases in between. The CDR3 DNA follows: TGTGCCAGCAGCGTAGACGTAGGTGAGCAGTTCTTC. Its protein is CASSVDVGEQFF.

The chain uses TRBV6-2 or TRBV6-3 and TRBJ1-5; 9 positions match TRBD1. Germline values: CDR1 MNHEY, CDR2 SVGEGT. The CDR3 totals 15 residues. V shed 7 bases and J 6 bases; nucleotides not matched to a gene: 10. Here the CDR3 DNA reads TGTGCCAGCAACACGGGACAGGGAGTCCTTCAGCCCCAGCATTTT. This codes for CASNTGQGVLQPQHF.

This chain links TRBV6-2 or TRBV6-3 with TRBJ2-3; the match to TRBD2 covers 16 bases. From germline, CDR1 is MNHEY and CDR2 SVGEGT. V shed 5 bases and J 4 bases; nucleotides not matched to a gene: 3. The CDR3 runs to 16 residues. CDR3 protein: CASSEGLAGGPDTQYF. The CDR3 DNA reads TGTGCCAGCAGTGAGGGACTAGCGGGAGGGCCAGATACGCAGTATTTT.

The rearrangement links TRBV7-2 to TRBJ2-5, with 12 bases aligning to TRBD2. The J call may be in error: the DNA end matches TRBJ2-1 better. CDR1 is SGHTA, CDR2 FQGNSA, per germline. This CDR3 has 14 amino acids. CDR3 in DNA: TGTGCCAGCAGCTCTCGACTAGCGGGAGCTTCGCAGTTCTTC. It is translated as CASSSRLAGASQFF.

There are many counts of this clonotype. The rearrangement joins TRBV7-6 to TRBJ2-7; 8 bases line up with TRBD1. The length of the CDR3 is 17 residues. The ends lost 0 bases at V and 2 bases at J; junction bases unmatched: 9. Germline CDR1 and CDR2: SGHVS and FNYEAQ. The CDR3 loop reads CASSLASRTGFPYEQYF. CDR3 DNA: TGTGCCAGCAGCTTAGCGAGTCGGACAGGGTTCCCCTACGAGCAGTACTTC. Using reference TRBV7-6 and TRBJ2-7 for the parts outside the CDR3, the full variable domain is GAGVSQSPRYKVTKRGQDVALRCDPISGHVSLYWYRQALGQGPEFLTYFNYEAQQDKSGLPNDRFSAERPEGSISTLTIQRTEQRDSAMYRCASSLASRTGFPYEQYFGPGTRLTVT.

V and J are TRBV7-2 and TRBJ1-2, with D tentatively TRBD1 (5 bases). This CDR3 region has 13 residues. Trimming removed 4 bases at V and 14 bases at J, with 20 bases between. Germline V gives CDR1 SGHTA, CDR2 FQGNSA. The CDR3, as DNA: TGTGCCAGCAGCTCCTATCAGGGCCCTACGGGAACCTTC. As protein: CASSSYQGPTGTF.

This clonotype occurred a few times. The genes are TRBV6-5 and TRBJ1-1; D remains unclear. Trimming took 0 bases from V and 1 from J, leaving 9 bases between them. The CDR3 sequence is 15 residues long. Germline V CDR1 and CDR2: MNHEY, SVGAGI. This chain's CDR3 is CASSYSTPGNTEAFF. The CDR3 bases are TGTGCCAGCAGTTACTCGACCCCAGGGAACACTGAAGCTTTCTTT.

In this sample, this clonotype turned up a few times. This chain uses TRBV7-2 with TRBJ1-1; D call uncertain. The CDR3 has 14 residues. Germline V gives CDR1 SGHTA, CDR2 FQGNSA. Trimming cost V 1 base and J 1 base, with 7 bases left between them. The CDR3 nucleotides are TGTGCCAGCAGCTTAGAGAAAAGGAACACTGAAGCTTTCTTT. It is translated as CASSLEKRNTEAFF.

The chain joins TRBV20-1 to TRBJ2-7; D remains ambiguous. CDR1 is DFQATT, CDR2 SNEGSKA, per germline (reference sequence). Trimming took off 0 bases at V and 0 bases at J, with 12 bases between the two ends. The CDR3 has 15 amino acids. The CDR3 bases are TGCAGTGCTAGAGATCCAGCGTCTTACTCCTACGAGCAGTACTTC. It is translated as CSARDPASYSYEQYF.

This clonotype has a handful of counts. This sequence joins TRBV4-3 and TRBJ2-1, with 8 bases matching TRBD2. Trimming took 4 bases from V and 8 from J; bases not matched to a gene: 10. CDR1 is LGHNA and CDR2 is YSLEER in the germline V gene. The CDR3 is 15 amino acids. The CDR3 DNA reads as TGCGCCAGCAGCCCCGGACTAGCTTCGTGGGATGAGCAGTTCTTC. This encodes CASSPGLASWDEQFF.

This clonotype appeared a few times. The rearrangement joins TRBV29-1 to TRBJ2-5; D ambiguous. The DNA matches TRBJ2-1 better at its end, which makes the J call doubtful. This CDR3 spans 13 amino acids. CDR1 and CDR2 from the germline V gene are SQVTM and ANQGSEA. The chain's CDR3 is CSVEEGVYNEQFF. In nucleotides, the CDR3 is TGCAGCGTTGAAGAAGGAGTCTACAATGAGCAGTTCTTC.

V gene TRBV20-1 combines with J gene TRBJ2-7; TRBD2 agrees at 9 bases. Per the germline V gene, CDR1 is DFQATT and CDR2 is SNEGSKA (reference sequence). V gave up 4 bases and J gave up 1 base; unmatched junction bases: 8. The CDR3 length is 15 residues. CDR3 bases: TGCAGTGCTATGAAAGGGACTAGCATATCCTACGAGCAGTACTTC. This sequence encodes CSAMKGTSISYEQYF.

The chain uses TRBV4-3 and TRBJ1-5, with D unclear. Germline CDR1 reads LGHNA; CDR2 reads YSLEER. Trimming removed 1 base from V and 4 bases from J, with 8 bases in between. The CDR3 is 14 residues long. CDR3 protein: CASSQVAGNQPQHF. For the CDR3, the DNA is TGCGCCAGCAGCCAAGTGGCGGGAAATCAGCCCCAGCATTTT.

The rearrangement joins TRBV25-1 to TRBJ1-4; 9 bases agree with TRBD1. The CDR3 runs to 16 residues. Germline V CDR1 and CDR2: MGHDK, SYGVNS. Trimming at V came to 4 bases and at J to 5 bases, leaving 8 bases not matched to a gene. The CDR3 sequence: CASSAQKGQGNEKLFF. The CDR3 DNA reads TGTGCCAGCAGTGCTCAAAAGGGACAGGGAAATGAAAAACTGTTTTTT.

V usage is TRBV20-1 and J usage is TRBJ2-6; D is undetermined. The CDR3 extends over 19 amino acids. The germline V gene encodes CDR1 DFQATT and CDR2 SNEGSKA (reference sequence). V was shortened by 0 bases and J by 0 bases, with 18 bases between the two germline ends. The CDR3 sequence: CSARDRKAHPVSGANVLTF. The DNA of the CDR3 is TGCAGTGCTAGAGATCGAAAGGCCCATCCAGTCTCTGGGGCCAACGTCCTGACTTTC.

The chain joins TRBV2 to TRBJ2-4; D possibly corresponds to TRBD2 (6 bases). CDR3 size: 14 residues. The germline gives CDR1 SNHLY, CDR2 FYNNEI. The V and J ends lost 4 bases and 10 bases respectively, with 17 bases between them. The CDR3, as DNA: TGTGCCAGCAGTGGGCGGGTGCAGGGAGGAATTCAGTACTTC. Translating gives CASSGRVQGGIQYF.

This clonotype has only a few counts. V usage is TRBV9 and J usage is TRBJ2-3, with TRBD2 matching 8 bases. Germline V gene sequence: CDR1 SGDLS, CDR2 YYNGEE. The CDR3 has 15 residues. V trimming: 2 bases; J trimming: 0 bases; junction bases outside the gene matches: 2. The DNA for the CDR3 is TGTGCCAGCAGCGTTAGCGGGACTAGCACAGATACGCAGTATTTT. Protein sequence: CASSVSGTSTDTQYF.

This clonotype was observed a handful of times. This chain links TRBV12-3 or TRBV12-4 with TRBJ2-2; 12 nucleotides align to TRBD2. The CDR3 consists of 16 residues. The trim removed 6 bases at V and 2 bases at J, leaving 4 bases unmatched. The CDR3 region is CASRSGLAGNTGELFF. CDR3 in DNA: TGTGCCAGCAGGTCTGGACTAGCGGGAAACACCGGGGAGCTGTTTTTT.

This chain uses TRBV20-1 with TRBJ2-6, with 7 bases matching TRBD1. Germline V lookup: CDR1 DFQATT, CDR2 SNEGSKA (reference sequence). The junction had 4 bases not matched to a gene; V was cut back by 2 bases and J by 0 bases. The CDR3 runs 16 residues. The DNA for the CDR3 is TGCAGTGCTAGACCGACAGGGAACTCTGGGGCCAACGTCCTGACTTTC. The encoded protein is CSARPTGNSGANVLTF.

This clonotype was detected many times. V gene TRBV24-1 combines with J gene TRBJ1-2; tentative D call: TRBD1 (6 bases). Germline assignment: CDR1 KGHDR and CDR2 SFDVKD. CDR3 length: 13 residues. The V gene lost 7 bases and the J gene lost 2 bases, with 10 bases spanning the gap. DNA of the CDR3: TGTGCCACCAGGGGGGACACCAACTATGGCTACACCTTC. It codes for CATRGDTNYGYTF.

This sequence joins TRBV25-1 and TRBJ2-4, with a weak D call TRBD1 (6 bases). Germline CDR1 and CDR2: MGHDK and SYGVNS. V lost 5 bases and J 6 bases, leaving 8 bases between the germline ends. The CDR3 sequence is 12 residues long. Here the CDR3 DNA reads TGTGCCAGCAGTAAACAGGGAAACATTCAGTACTTC. This gives the protein CASSKQGNIQYF.

This chain connects TRBV20-1 to TRBJ1-5, with TRBD1 as a possible D gene (5 bases). The V end lost 2 bases, the J end lost 5 bases, and 10 bases lay between the germline ends. CDR3 size: 13 residues. Germline V gene sequence: CDR1 DFQATT, CDR2 SNEGSKA (reference sequence). CDR3 DNA sequence: TGCAGTGCTAGACGGGACCGCTATCAGCCCCAGCATTTT. Encoded protein: CSARRDRYQPQHF.

This clonotype was picked up many times. This chain joins TRBV29-1 and TRBJ2-4, with 8 bases that match TRBD2. CDR1 SQVTM and CDR2 ANQGSEA come from the germline V gene. CDR3 length: 13 amino acids. Trimming at V came to 7 bases and at J to 4 bases, leaving 6 bases not matched to a gene. The CDR3 DNA reads TGCAGCGGTCGTACTAGCGGTAAAAACATTCAGTACTTC. Translating it yields CSGRTSGKNIQYF.

This clonotype was found once. The chain is built from TRBV7-2 and TRBJ2-2, with 15 bases identical to TRBD2. The CDR3 consists of 15 residues. Germline CDR1 SGHTA, CDR2 FQGNSA. V shed 11 bases, J shed 2 bases, and the junction held 3 bases outside the gene matches. The CDR3 DNA is TGTGCCCGGGGACTAGCGGGGGGAAACACCGGGGAGCTGTTTTTT. Protein sequence: CARGLAGGNTGELFF.

The chain carries TRBV20-1 and TRBJ2-1, with D possibly matching TRBD2 (6 bases). V was trimmed by 5 bases and J by 8 bases, leaving 16 bases between them. The CDR3 has 13 amino acids. CDR1 and CDR2 (germline): DFQATT, SNEGSKA (reference sequence). CDR3 nucleotide sequence: TGCAGTGCTCCTAGACGGAGGGCTGATGAGCAGTTCTTC. Translation gives CSAPRRRADEQFF.

This clonotype was seen only a few times. Written as DNA, the CDR3 is TGCAGTGCCACGACAGGGGAGTATCAGCCCCAGCATTTT. As protein: CSATTGEYQPQHF. V is TRBV20-1 and J is TRBJ1-5; 8 bases agree with TRBD1. The V and J ends lost 6 bases and 5 bases, in that order; junction bases with no gene match: 6. Germline V gene lookup returns CDR1 DFQATT and CDR2 SNEGSKA (reference sequence). The CDR3 sequence is 13 residues long.